A single sample is the source of the 31 T cell receptor beta chains below, sequenced in a study of vaccination and CD4 T cells after COVID-19. Oncomine TCR Beta short-read sequencing was applied to DNA from cultured CD4+ T cells. TCRdb reprocessed the PCR reads with MiXCR, giving one entry per CDR3 protein. The sample shows over 9,000 distinct CDR3 sequences, 46% of them seen only once. Which antigens these TCRs recognize remains unknown. This sample's treatment: roughly 10-day PBMC culture with coronavirus spike peptide pools or control peptides (ViraFEST assay). The sequenced sample consisted of CD4+ T cells from blood, cultured in vitro. These receptors all stem from a human donor who had recovered from COVID-19.

The rearrangement joins TRBV6-5 to TRBJ1-6; perhaps TRBD1 as D (5 bases). The CDR3 extends over 18 amino acids. The germline V and J ends were trimmed by 0 bases and 0 bases, with 12 bases remaining between them. CDR1 and CDR2 (germline): MNHEY, SVGAGI. Written as DNA, the CDR3 is TGTGCCAGCAGTTACTCGGGGGTACAAAGCTCCTATAATTCACCCCTCCACTTT. Its translation is CASSYSGVQSSYNSPLHF.

This chain uses TRBV27 with TRBJ2-7; 7 bases line up with TRBD1. Germline V gene sequence: CDR1 MNHEY, CDR2 SMNVEV (reference sequence). Unmatched junction bases numbered 6, after V lost 4 bases and J lost 3 bases. This CDR3 comprises 14 residues. This CDR3 reads CASSSTGTDYEQYF. Written as DNA, the CDR3 is TGTGCCAGCAGTTCGACCGGGACAGACTACGAGCAGTACTTC.

This chain connects TRBV7-9 to TRBJ1-2; D gene uncertain. This CDR3 comprises 15 residues. Trimming pared 5 bases from V and 4 bases from J, leaving 17 bases between. Germline CDR1 SEHNR, CDR2 FQNEAQ (reference sequence). Here the CDR3 DNA reads TGTGCCAGCAGCGATCGGACCGGAGGGAGCTATGGCTACACCTTC. It translates to CASSDRTGGSYGYTF.

This clonotype is a singleton in its sample. The gene calls are TRBV5-1 and TRBJ2-7, with TRBD2 matching over 9 bases. Per germline, CDR1 SGHRS and CDR2 YFSETQ. This CDR3 contains 15 residues. V was clipped by 2 bases and J by 3 bases; unmatched bases: 6. The DNA of the CDR3 is TGCGCCAGCAGCTTTGGCGCGGGGGGGAACTACGAGCAGTACTTC. Its protein is CASSFGAGGNYEQYF.

This chain connects TRBV18 to TRBJ2-5; TRBD2 might be the D (5 bases). In germline, CDR1 is KGHSH, CDR2 LQKENI. CDR3 length: 14 amino acids. Trimming took off 3 bases at V and 1 base at J, with 9 bases between the two ends. CDR3 coding DNA: TGTGCCAGCTCACCGGCCGGGGTCCAAGAGACCCAGTACTTC. Residues: CASSPAGVQETQYF.

The chain joins TRBV5-4 to TRBJ1-2; D ambiguous. This CDR3 contains 15 residues. CDR1 and CDR2 from the germline V gene are SGHNT and YYREEE (reference sequence). The ends were cut back, 6 bases at V and 5 bases at J, with 20 bases in the middle. The DNA of the CDR3 is TGTGCCAGCACCCCAGAGCCTTCCGCCCCATATGGCTACACCTTC. Its translation is CASTPEPSAPYGYTF.

This clonotype was observed a single time. The chain recombines TRBV5-1 with TRBJ1-1, with D tentatively TRBD1 (5 bases). The ends were cut back, 4 bases at V and 5 bases at J, with 12 bases in the middle. The CDR3 has 13 amino acids. Germline assignment: CDR1 SGHRS and CDR2 YFSETQ. CDR3 in DNA: TGCGCCAGCAGCACCAAGACAGTTACTGAAGCTTTCTTT. It is translated as CASSTKTVTEAFF.

The rearrangement links TRBV2 to TRBJ2-7; D is perhaps TRBD2 (6 bases). This CDR3 spans 13 amino acids. Deletions cut 3 bases from V and 5 bases from J, with 11 bases between. Germline CDR1 SNHLY, CDR2 FYNNEI. The CDR3 sequence: CASSDIAANEQYF. The CDR3 region has the DNA TGTGCCAGCAGTGATATAGCGGCAAACGAGCAGTACTTC.

The chain couples TRBV6-1 to TRBJ2-2; the match to TRBD2 covers 10 bases. The V segment lost 7 bases and the J segment 6 bases; nucleotides outside the gene matches: 2. Germline V CDR1 and CDR2: MNHNS, SASEGT. The CDR3 loop spans 13 amino acids. The CDR3 region has the DNA TGTGCCAGCAACAGCGGGGGGGCCGGGGAGCTGTTTTTT. The encoded protein is CASNSGGAGELFF.

In its sample, this clonotype was seen a few times. The J gene is TRBJ2-7, the V gene TRBV27, with D maybe TRBD2 (6 bases). The germline CDR1 and CDR2 sequences are MNHEY and SMNVEV (reference sequence). This CDR3 spans 16 amino acids. Deletions cut 2 bases from V and 3 bases from J, with 17 bases between. CDR3 loop: CASSLGTGAGGYEQYF. CDR3 nucleotides: TGTGCCAGCAGTTTAGGGACTGGGGCAGGAGGCTACGAGCAGTACTTC.

The chain is built from TRBV7-9 and TRBJ1-2; D not certain. CDR1 is SEHNR, CDR2 FQNEAQ, per germline (reference sequence). The CDR3 extends over 19 amino acids. Between the trimmed V and J ends, which lost 5 bases and 2 bases, there was a span of 27 bases. CDR3 bases: TGTGCCAGCAGCCCTACGGTTCTTGTAACCCCCTTGGAGAACTATGGCTACACCTTC. This translates into CASSPTVLVTPLENYGYTF.

This clonotype was picked up a small number of times. The genes are TRBV18 and TRBJ1-2; D possibly corresponds to TRBD1 (6 bases). The germline V gene encodes CDR1 KGHSH and CDR2 LQKENI. V was shortened by 0 bases and J by 8 bases, with 19 bases between the two germline ends. CDR3 length: 16 amino acids. This chain's CDR3 is CASSPPNRGRAGGYTF. CDR3 nucleotide sequence: TGTGCCAGCTCACCACCGAACCGGGGGCGAGCGGGGGGCTACACCTTC.

V gene TRBV5-6 combines with J gene TRBJ1-2; D possibly corresponds to TRBD1 (5 bases). The CDR3 contains 15 residues. V was clipped by 4 bases and J by 3 bases, with 16 bases between them. CDR1 and CDR2 from the germline V gene are SGHDT and YYEEEE. The CDR3 spells CASSPDGGLDYGYTF. The CDR3 bases are TGTGCCAGCAGCCCGGATGGGGGTTTGGACTATGGCTACACCTTC.

The chain combines TRBV2 with TRBJ2-1, with TRBD1 matching over 7 bases. This CDR3 region has 14 residues. J lost 3 bases, V lost 7 bases, and 6 bases had no gene match. The V gene's germline CDR1 is SNHLY and CDR2 FYNNEI. The CDR3, as DNA: TGTGCCAGCAATTTTGGGACAGACTACAATGAGCAGTTCTTC. Amino acid sequence: CASNFGTDYNEQFF. The complete variable domain, with remaining parts taken from reference TRBV2 and TRBJ2-1, reads EPEVTQTPSHQVTQMGQEVILRCVPISNHLYFYWYRQILGQKVEFLVSFYNNEISEKSEIFDDQFSVERPDGSNFTLKIRSTKLEDSAMYFCASNFGTDYNEQFFGPGTRLTVL.

This chain uses TRBV20-1 with TRBJ2-3, with D maybe TRBD1 (7 bases). CDR1 and CDR2 from the germline V gene are DFQATT and SNEGSKA (reference sequence). V lost 6 bases and J 3 bases, leaving 13 bases between the germline ends. The CDR3 extends over 13 amino acids. In DNA, the CDR3 is TGCAGTGCCCGGACAGGAGGGACAGATACGCAGTATTTT. This codes for CSARTGGTDTQYF.

This chain links TRBV5-1 with TRBJ1-2; no reliable D call. The CDR3 is 16 amino acids. The germline gives CDR1 SGHRS, CDR2 YFSETQ. V was clipped by 0 bases and J by 8 bases, with 20 bases between them. The CDR3 is CASSLGGSSSLGGYTF. For the CDR3, the DNA is TGCGCCAGCAGCTTGGGCGGCAGCTCATCGCTAGGAGGCTACACCTTC.

Remarks on this clonotype: The CDR3 end shows no conserved phenylalanine or tryptophan, and so a read error is likely. The chain joins TRBV12-3 or TRBV12-4 to TRBJ1-1; D is perhaps TRBD1 (5 bases). The CDR3 spans 16 residues. V was shortened by 6 bases and J by 1 base, with 18 bases between the two germline ends. CDR3 coding DNA: TGTGCCAGCAGCAAACGTCCCGGGACGGCGAACACTGAAGCTTTCTTA. It translates to CASSKRPGTANTEAFL.

This clonotype turned up a few times. The V gene is TRBV21-1, the J gene TRBJ2-7; whether TRBD1, the table's D call, matches the DNA was not checked. TRBV21-1 is marked as a pseudogene. The CDR3 runs to 16 residues. In DNA form, the CDR3 reads TGTGCCAGCAGCAGAGGACCCAGGGGGCTTTCCTACGAGCAGTACTTC. Translated, it gives CASSRGPRGLSYEQYF.

The V gene is TRBV25-1, the J gene TRBJ2-2; perhaps TRBD1 as D (6 bases). The CDR3 covers 15 residues. Trimming stripped 4 bases from V and 1 base from J, with 10 bases between. Germline assignment: CDR1 MGHDK and CDR2 SYGVNS. CDR3 DNA: TGTGCCAGCAGTGCGAGGGGGTGGAACACCGGGGAGCTGTTTTTT. This translates into CASSARGWNTGELFF.

The V gene is TRBV9, the J gene TRBJ2-3; D is undetermined. This CDR3 has 13 amino acids. V was pared by 0 bases and J by 5 bases, with 7 bases between. Germline lookup yields CDR1 SGDLS and CDR2 YYNGEE. The CDR3 bases are TGTGCCAGCAGCGTAGGCCTCCTAGATACGCAGTATTTT. It encodes CASSVGLLDTQYF.

The rearrangement uses TRBV12-3 or TRBV12-4 and TRBJ2-1; 10 bases match TRBD2. After removal of 5 bases from V and 4 bases from J, the junction contained 11 bases not matched to a gene. This CDR3 has 17 residues. Here the CDR3 DNA reads TGTGCCAGCAGTCCGATCGAACTAGCGGGGACTTACAATGAGCAGTTCTTC. Translated: CASSPIELAGTYNEQFF.

This chain joins TRBV7-9 and TRBJ1-3; D unclear. The germline CDR1 and CDR2 sequences are SEHNR and FQNEAQ (reference sequence). Trimming took off 4 bases at V and 8 bases at J, with 9 bases between the two ends. The CDR3 totals 12 residues. The CDR3 protein is CASSSDGDTIYF. The DNA for the CDR3 is TGTGCCAGCAGCTCAGATGGCGACACCATATATTTT.

This chain joins TRBV25-1 and TRBJ1-1; no clear D gene. Germline V gene sequence: CDR1 MGHDK, CDR2 SYGVNS. The CDR3 runs to 17 residues. With 11 bases removed from V and 3 bases from J, the gap between germline ends came to 28 bases. CDR3: CAASSGFLGKIDTEAFF. The CDR3 coding sequence is TGTGCCGCCAGCAGTGGTTTTTTAGGAAAGATAGACACTGAAGCTTTCTTT.

The V gene is TRBV30, the J gene TRBJ1-6, with TRBD1 matching 7 bases. CDR1 and CDR2 from the germline V gene are GTSNPN and SVGIG (reference sequence). Trimming removed 0 bases from V and 6 bases from J; junction bases left unmatched: 5. The CDR3 runs to 15 residues. The CDR3 DNA sequence: TGTGCCTGGAGTGTACCCCCAGGGGGTAATTCACCCCTCCACTTT. Amino acids: CAWSVPPGGNSPLHF.

This clonotype came up a few times. The chain couples TRBV7-8 to TRBJ1-5; D not certain. This CDR3 contains 15 residues. Between the trimmed V and J ends, which lost 0 bases and 0 bases, there was a span of 6 bases. Per the germline V gene, CDR1 is SGHVS and CDR2 is FQNEAQ. As DNA, the CDR3 is TGTGCCAGCAGCTTAGCGGGCAGTAGCAATCAGCCCCAGCATTTT. Encoded protein: CASSLAGSSNQPQHF.

This sequence joins TRBV4-1 and TRBJ1-4; D possibly corresponds to TRBD1 (5 bases). The V gene's germline CDR1 is MGHRA and CDR2 YSYEKL. The CDR3 is made up of 15 amino acids. The V end lost 0 bases, the J end lost 3 bases, and 8 bases lay between the germline ends. For the CDR3, the DNA is TGCGCCAGCAGCCAAGATGGGGCAGCTAATGAAAAACTGTTTTTT. Translation gives CASSQDGAANEKLFF.

In nucleotides, the CDR3 is TGTGCCAGCAGCTTATACCGACAGGGGCAGACCGGGGAGCTGTTTTTT. This sequence encodes CASSLYRQGQTGELFF. This sequence joins TRBV7-9 and TRBJ2-2, with TRBD1 matching over 8 bases. The CDR3 consists of 16 residues. Unmatched junction bases numbered 7, after V lost 2 bases and J lost 5 bases. Germline V gives CDR1 SEHNR, CDR2 FQNEAQ (reference sequence). Variable domain in full (rest from reference TRBV7-9 and TRBJ2-2): DTGVSQNPRHKITKRGQNVTFRCDPISEHNRLYWYRQTLGQGPEFLTYFQNEAQLEKSRLLSDRFSAERPKGSFSTLEIQRTEQGDSAMYLCASSLYRQGQTGELFFGEGSRLTVL.

This clonotype appeared a few times. The genes are TRBV6-2 or TRBV6-3 and TRBJ2-1; D gene unclear. V lost 1 base and J 6 bases, leaving 1 base between the germline ends. The CDR3 consists of 11 residues. CDR1 and CDR2 from the germline V gene are MNHEY and SVGEGT. The CDR3 DNA follows: TGTGCCAGCAGTTACTTCAATGAGCAGTTCTTC. As protein: CASSYFNEQFF.

This clonotype was seen a handful of times. V gene TRBV20-1 combines with J gene TRBJ2-5, with TRBD2 matching over 10 bases. Germline V gives CDR1 DFQATT, CDR2 SNEGSKA (reference sequence). There are 13 residues in the CDR3. The J segment lost 5 bases and the V segment lost 6 bases, leaving 6 bases of the junction unmatched. CDR3 in amino acids: CSARLAGVETQYF. The CDR3 nucleotides are TGCAGTGCACGCCTAGCGGGGGTGGAGACCCAGTACTTC.

This clonotype has only one observation. The genes are TRBV27 and TRBJ1-6, with 9 bases that match TRBD1. Losses at the gene ends were 6 bases for V and 5 bases for J; bases not matched to a gene: 2. This CDR3 spans 14 amino acids. The germline CDR1 and CDR2 sequences are MNHEY and SMNVEV (reference sequence). CDR3 in DNA: TGTGCCAGCAGGGGACAGGGTCATAATTCACCCCTCCACTTT. Amino acid sequence: CASRGQGHNSPLHF.

This chain's CDR3 is CASSYSGELLAGGRRFF. CDR3 DNA sequence: TGTGCCAGCAGTTACTCGGGGGAATTGCTAGCGGGGGGTCGGAGGTTCTTC. The V and J genes are TRBV6-5 and TRBJ2-1; TRBD2 matches at 11 bases. The germline gives CDR1 MNHEY, CDR2 SVGAGI. Trimming cost V 0 bases and J 15 bases; bases outside gene matches: 16. The CDR3 length is 17 residues.